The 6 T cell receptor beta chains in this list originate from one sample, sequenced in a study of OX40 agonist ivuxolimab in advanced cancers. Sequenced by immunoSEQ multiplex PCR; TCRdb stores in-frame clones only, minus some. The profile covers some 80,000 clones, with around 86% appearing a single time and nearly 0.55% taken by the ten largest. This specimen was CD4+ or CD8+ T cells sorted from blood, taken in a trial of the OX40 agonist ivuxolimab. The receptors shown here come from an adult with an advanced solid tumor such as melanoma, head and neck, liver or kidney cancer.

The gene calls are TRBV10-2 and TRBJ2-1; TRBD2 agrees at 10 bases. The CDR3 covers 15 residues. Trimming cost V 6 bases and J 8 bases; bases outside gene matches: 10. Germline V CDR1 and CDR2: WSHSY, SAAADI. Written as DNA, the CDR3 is TGCGCCAGCAGCCGACTAGCGGGCGGCTTGGATGAGCAGTTCTTC. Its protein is CASSRLAGGLDEQFF.

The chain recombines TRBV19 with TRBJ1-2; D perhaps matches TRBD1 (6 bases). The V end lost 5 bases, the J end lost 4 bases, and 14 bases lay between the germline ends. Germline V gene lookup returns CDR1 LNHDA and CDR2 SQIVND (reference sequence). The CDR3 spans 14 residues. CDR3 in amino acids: CASSARGEAYGYTF. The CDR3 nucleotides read TGTGCCAGTAGTGCCAGGGGAGAGGCCTATGGCTACACCTTC. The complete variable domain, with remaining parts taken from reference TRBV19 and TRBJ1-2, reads DGGITQSPKYLFRKEGQNVTLSCEQNLNHDAMYWYRQDPGQGLRLIYYSQIVNDFQKGDIAEGYSVSREKKESFPLTVTSAQKNPTAFYLCASSARGEAYGYTFGSGTRLTVV.

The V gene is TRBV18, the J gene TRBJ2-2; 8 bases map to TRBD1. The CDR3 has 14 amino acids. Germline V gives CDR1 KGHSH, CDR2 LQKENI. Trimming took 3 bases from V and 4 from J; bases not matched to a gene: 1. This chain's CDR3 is CASSPGQATGELFF. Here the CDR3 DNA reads TGTGCCAGCTCACCGGGACAGGCCACCGGGGAGCTGTTTTTT.

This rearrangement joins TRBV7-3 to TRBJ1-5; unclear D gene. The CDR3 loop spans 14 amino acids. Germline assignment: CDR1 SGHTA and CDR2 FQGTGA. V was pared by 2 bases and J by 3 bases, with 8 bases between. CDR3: CASSLSAVNQPQHF. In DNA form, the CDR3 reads TGTGCCAGCAGCTTATCTGCAGTCAATCAGCCCCAGCATTTT.

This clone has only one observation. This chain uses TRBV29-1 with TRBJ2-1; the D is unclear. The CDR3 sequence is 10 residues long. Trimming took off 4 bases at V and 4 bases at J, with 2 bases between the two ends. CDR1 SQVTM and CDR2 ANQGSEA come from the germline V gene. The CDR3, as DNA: TGCAGCGTTGGGTACAATGAGCAGTTCTTC. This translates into CSVGYNEQFF.

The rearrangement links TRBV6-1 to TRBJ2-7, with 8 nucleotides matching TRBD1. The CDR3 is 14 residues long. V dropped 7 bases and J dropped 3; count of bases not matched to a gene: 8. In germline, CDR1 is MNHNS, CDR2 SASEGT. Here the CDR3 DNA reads TGTGCCAGCACCTCCGGGACAGGCGACTACGAGCAGTACTTC. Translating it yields CASTSGTGDYEQYF.